One and the same sample provided the 23 T cell receptor beta chains below, sequenced in a study of cytomegalovirus exposure and HLA in healthy donors. Generated by immunoSEQ multiplex PCR, the TCRdb table keeps only in-frame clones and is missing some. The repertoire holds 250,000 to 400,000 clones, 88% seen once, with approximately 0.96% in the top ten. Sequencing used PBMCs. Receptor source: a man aged 25 to 45 in good health and CMV-seronegative.

The chain recombines TRBV7-8 with TRBJ2-1; D is unclear. Germline CDR1 reads SGHVS; CDR2 reads FQNEAQ. The CDR3 extends over 11 amino acids. V was trimmed by 1 base and J by 13 bases, leaving 8 bases between them. The CDR3: CASSLGSPQFF. CDR3 sequence (DNA): TGTGCCAGCAGCTTAGGCAGTCCCCAGTTCTTC.

The gene calls are TRBV5-4 and TRBJ2-3; 8 bases are a match to TRBD2. J lost 6 bases, V lost 2 bases, and 11 bases had no gene match. Germline V lookup: CDR1 SGHNT, CDR2 YYREEE (reference sequence). This CDR3 is built from 16 residues. CDR3 sequence (DNA): TGTGCCAGCAGCTTAGACGGGGGGGCCGGGGCGGATACGCAGTATTTT. Amino acids: CASSLDGGAGADTQYF.

This clone was seen once. The chain links TRBV5-4 to TRBJ1-4; a possible D gene is TRBD1 (5 bases). Looked up from germline, CDR1 is SGHNT and CDR2 is YYREEE (reference sequence). This CDR3 comprises 14 residues. V was trimmed by 1 base and J by 7 bases, leaving 11 bases between them. CDR3 bases: TGTGCCAGCAGCTTGAGGGGATTGGGTGAAAAACTGTTTTTT. Amino acid sequence: CASSLRGLGEKLFF.

The chain uses TRBV2 and TRBJ2-7; 11 nucleotides match TRBD1. This CDR3 spans 15 amino acids. The germline V gene encodes CDR1 SNHLY and CDR2 FYNNEI. Germline trimming cut 4 bases from V and 3 bases from J; bases unmatched to any gene: 5. The DNA for the CDR3 is TGTGCCAGCAGTGGGGGGACAGGGGGAATCTACGAGCAGTACTTC. Translation gives CASSGGTGGIYEQYF.

The chain combines TRBV19 with TRBJ2-7; the match to TRBD1 covers 11 bases. The ends lost 2 bases at V and 5 bases at J; junction bases unmatched: 8. Germline V gives CDR1 LNHDA, CDR2 SQIVND (reference sequence). This CDR3 spans 16 amino acids. CDR3 DNA: TGTGCCAGTAGTATAAGTAGGACAGGGGGCATCAACGAGCAGTACTTC. It translates to CASSISRTGGINEQYF.

The V and J genes are TRBV4-1 and TRBJ2-3; TRBD2 agrees at 8 bases. J was trimmed by 1 base and V by 1 base; bases with no gene match: 4. This CDR3 region has 16 residues. Germline V gene sequence: CDR1 MGHRA, CDR2 YSYEKL. The CDR3 DNA reads TGCGCCAGCAGCCAAGCGGCGGGGGGCCGCACAGATACGCAGTATTTT. Its protein product is CASSQAAGGRTDTQYF.

The V call is TRBV9, the J call TRBJ2-3, with a tentative D call TRBD2 (6 bases). Germline V gene sequence: CDR1 SGDLS, CDR2 YYNGEE. CDR3 length: 14 residues. Trimming cost V 3 bases and J 4 bases, with 12 bases left between them. This CDR3 reads CASSAYGTSDTQYF. The CDR3 nucleotides read TGTGCCAGCAGCGCGTACGGGACTTCAGATACGCAGTATTTT.

The chain is built from TRBV7-8 and TRBJ1-5; perhaps TRBD1 as D (5 bases). The CDR3 spans 16 residues. V lost 5 bases and J lost 0, with 14 bases in between. Per germline, CDR1 SGHVS and CDR2 FQNEAQ. The CDR3 region is CASSESPGLSNQPQHF. DNA for the CDR3: TGTGCCAGCAGCGAAAGTCCAGGGCTTAGCAATCAGCCCCAGCATTTT.

This rearrangement joins TRBV18 to TRBJ2-3; 8 nucleotides agree with TRBD2. The CDR3 covers 16 residues. Trimming at V came to 8 bases and at J to 3 bases, leaving 13 bases not matched to a gene. Germline V gene lookup returns CDR1 KGHSH and CDR2 LQKENI. CDR3 in amino acids: CASQERGTPGTDTQYF. Written as DNA, the CDR3 is TGTGCCAGCCAAGAGCGGGGGACCCCGGGAACAGATACGCAGTATTTT.

The gene calls are TRBV10-3 and TRBJ2-3; possible D gene TRBD1, 6 bases. Germline V gene data show CDR1 as ENHRY and CDR2 as SYGVKD. This CDR3 is 15 amino acids long. Deletions cut 0 bases from V and 6 bases from J, with 13 bases between. DNA of the CDR3: TGTGCCATCAGTGAGTCCGCAGGGGTTGCCGATACGCAGTATTTT. The encoded protein is CAISESAGVADTQYF.

This chain links TRBV6-1 with TRBJ1-3; D gene unclear. The CDR3 spans 18 residues. Germline CDR1 MNHNS, CDR2 SASEGT. Trimming left V 2 bases short and J 0 bases short, with 17 bases between. As DNA, the CDR3 is TGTGCCAGCAGTGAAAGACACCTGATTTTATACTCTGGAAACACCATATATTTT. This codes for CASSERHLILYSGNTIYF.

The chain couples TRBV6-6 to TRBJ2-7; 8 bases are shared with TRBD1. The CDR3 sequence is 14 residues long. Germline trimming cut 8 bases from V and 0 bases from J; bases unmatched to any gene: 6. Germline values: CDR1 MNHNY, CDR2 SVGAGI (reference sequence). In DNA, the CDR3 is TGTGCCAGCGCCGGGACAGGCCTCTCCTACGAGCAGTACTTC. The encoded protein is CASAGTGLSYEQYF.

This chain connects TRBV12-5 to TRBJ2-7; D may be TRBD2 (6 bases). The V gene lost 7 bases and the J gene lost 9 bases, with 7 bases spanning the gap. Germline CDR1 and CDR2: LGHNT and FRNRAP. There are 9 residues in the CDR3. The CDR3 sequence is CASEEGQYF. The CDR3 nucleotides read TGTGCTAGTGAGGAGGGGCAGTACTTC.

This clone turned up a few times. The V gene is TRBV20-1, the J gene TRBJ1-1, with D unresolved. V lost 7 bases to trimming and J lost 1 base, with 7 bases between them. The germline gives CDR1 DFQATT, CDR2 SNEGSKA (reference sequence). CDR3 length: 11 residues. CDR3 loop: CSEQRNTEAFF. CDR3 nucleotides: TGCAGTGAACAAAGGAACACTGAAGCTTTCTTT.

As concerns this clone: This specimen includes other DNA sequences encoding the same CDR3. The chain recombines TRBV18 with TRBJ1-3; D is ambiguous. Germline V gene lookup returns CDR1 KGHSH and CDR2 LQKENI. V was pared by 3 bases and J by 0 bases, with 9 bases between. The CDR3 contains 15 residues. CDR3 DNA sequence: TGTGCCAGCTCACCCTTGGTCAGCTCTGGAAACACCATATATTTT. It yields the protein CASSPLVSSGNTIYF.

The V gene is TRBV30, the J gene TRBJ2-1; tentatively, D is TRBD2 (6 bases). The CDR3 is made up of 12 amino acids. V lost 3 bases and J lost 9, with 12 bases in between. The germline V gene encodes CDR1 GTSNPN and CDR2 SVGIG (reference sequence). The CDR3 nucleotides read TGTGCCTGGAGCGGGGGAGGAAGTGAGCAGTTCTTC. It is translated as CAWSGGGSEQFF.

The chain has TRBV7-9 and TRBJ2-1, with 11 bases that match TRBD2. The CDR3 totals 15 residues. In germline, CDR1 is SEHNR, CDR2 FQNEAQ (reference sequence). After removal of 3 bases from V and 6 bases from J, the junction contained 4 bases not matched to a gene. DNA for the CDR3: TGTGCCAGCAGCTTTAGCGGGGGGGCCCCCAATGAGCAGTTCTTC. Translated, it gives CASSFSGGAPNEQFF.

This clone has just a few counts. CDR3: CASGTEGPGYGYTF. The CDR3 DNA follows: TGCGCCAGCGGGACGGAGGGGCCCGGCTATGGCTACACCTTC. The chain employs TRBV5-1 and TRBJ1-2, with D perhaps TRBD1 (5 bases). The CDR3 has 14 amino acids. From germline, CDR1 is SGHRS and CDR2 YFSETQ. V dropped 7 bases and J dropped 4 bases, with 17 bases sitting between them.

The genes are TRBV15 and TRBJ1-2; D might be TRBD1 (5 bases). The CDR3 contains 15 residues. Trimming removed 1 base from V and 4 bases from J, with 13 bases in between. Germline V CDR1 and CDR2: LNHNV, YYDKDF (reference sequence). As DNA, the CDR3 is TGTGCCACCAGCAGAGCCCTGGGACTCTTCTATGGCTACACCTTC. Amino acids: CATSRALGLFYGYTF.

The chain carries TRBV5-1 and TRBJ2-7, with 10 bases identical to TRBD1. CDR1 is SGHRS, CDR2 YFSETQ, per germline. The CDR3 runs 16 residues. Losses at the gene ends were 3 bases for V and 2 bases for J; bases not matched to a gene: 8. CDR3 DNA sequence: TGCGCCAGCAGCTCATTTCCGGGACAGGGGACCTACGAGCAGTACTTC. It translates to CASSSFPGQGTYEQYF.

The gene calls are TRBV7-9 and TRBJ2-1, with TRBD2 identical over 8 bases. The CDR3 contains 15 residues. Germline V lookup: CDR1 SEHNR, CDR2 FQNEAQ (reference sequence). Unmatched junction bases numbered 9, after V lost 5 bases and J lost 6 bases. The CDR3 sequence: CASSPGGGRFNEQFF. As DNA, the CDR3 is TGTGCCAGCAGCCCCGGGGGGGGGCGGTTCAATGAGCAGTTCTTC.

This clone has more than one count but fewer than ten. The rearrangement links TRBV6-5 to TRBJ2-7, with D maybe TRBD1 (6 bases). The germline CDR1 and CDR2 sequences are MNHEY and SVGAGI. This CDR3 region has 15 residues. V lost 2 bases, J lost 1 base, and 12 bases lay in between. Written as DNA, the CDR3 is TGTGCCAGCAGTTACCGCGGCAGGGGTTCCTACGAGCAGTACTTC. It yields the protein CASSYRGRGSYEQYF.

This chain uses TRBV6-4 with TRBJ1-2; possibly TRBD1 for D (6 bases). Trimming stripped 2 bases from V and 4 bases from J, with 14 bases between. Germline loops: CDR1 MRHNA, CDR2 SNTAGT. The length of the CDR3 is 15 residues. In DNA, the CDR3 is TGTGCCAGCAGTGACCGACAGGATGGAGGCTATGGCTACACCTTC. Translated, it gives CASSDRQDGGYGYTF.